This T cell receptor (beta chain) was sequenced for a study of T cell changes during pregnancy in multiple sclerosis. Profiled with immunoSEQ multiplex PCR; TCRdb holds only in-frame clones, not every one. Of approximately 49,000 clones in the sample, around 94% were seen once. Germline V gene sequence: CDR1 SGHAT, CDR2 FQNNGV. V lost 2 bases and J 0 bases, leaving 8 bases between the germline ends. The length of the CDR3 is 15 residues. V gene TRBV11-2 combines with J gene TRBJ1-5; the D is unclear. This TCR derives from a female donor in good health, enrolled as a control in a pregnancy study. The input for sequencing was CD4+ T cells from peripheral blood mononuclear cells, taken in the second trimester of pregnancy. The CDR3 DNA follows: TGTGCCAGCAGCTTACACCCACTTAGCAATCAGCCCCAGCATTTT. Protein: CASSLHPLSNQPQHF.